This T cell receptor beta chain was sequenced in a study of monozygotic twins with inflammatory bowel disease. Regarding the study as a whole: With others, IBD patients shared fewer clonotypes than healthy twins did, especially with disease activity.

Per individual sample, eight separate reactions were used to make cDNA. Amplification used two nested PCRs: around 17 cycles, then around 9 cycles, on TCRalpha/TCRbeta cDNA. One entry per CDR3 protein, without DNA, is what TCRdb gives after re-calling the 5' RACE reads. The table lists some 160,000 distinct CDR3 sequences. The CDR3 sequence is 16 residues long. The V gene's germline CDR1 is SGHRS and CDR2 YFSETQ. Worth noting for this clonotype: Its antigen remains unidentified.

The chain uses TRBV5-1 and TRBJ2-3; TCRdb indicates TRBD1, and absent DNA this call remains unverified. Source material: blood. The sequence was obtained from a human donor with ulcerative colitis or Crohn's disease, or a healthy co-twin of an affected twin (not recorded which). The CDR3: CASSLFGGASTDTQYF.